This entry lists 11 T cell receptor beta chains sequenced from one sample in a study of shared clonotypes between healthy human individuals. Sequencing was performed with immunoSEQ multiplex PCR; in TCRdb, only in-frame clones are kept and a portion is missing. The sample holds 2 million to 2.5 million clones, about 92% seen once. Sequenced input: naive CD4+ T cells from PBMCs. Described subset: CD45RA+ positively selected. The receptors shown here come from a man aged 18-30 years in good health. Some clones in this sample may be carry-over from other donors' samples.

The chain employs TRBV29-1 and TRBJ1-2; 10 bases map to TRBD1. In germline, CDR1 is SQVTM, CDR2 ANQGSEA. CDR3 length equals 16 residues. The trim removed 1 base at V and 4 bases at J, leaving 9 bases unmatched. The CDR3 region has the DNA TGCAGCGTTGAAGGACAGGGGGCCGGCCTACTCTATGGCTACACCTTC. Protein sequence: CSVEGQGAGLLYGYTF.

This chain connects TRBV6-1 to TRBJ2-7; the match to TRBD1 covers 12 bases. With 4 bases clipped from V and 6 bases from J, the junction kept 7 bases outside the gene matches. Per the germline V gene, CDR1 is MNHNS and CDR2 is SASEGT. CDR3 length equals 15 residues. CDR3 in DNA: TGTGCCAGCAGTGTTGGGACAGGGGGCGCATCCGAGCAGTACTTC. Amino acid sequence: CASSVGTGGASEQYF.

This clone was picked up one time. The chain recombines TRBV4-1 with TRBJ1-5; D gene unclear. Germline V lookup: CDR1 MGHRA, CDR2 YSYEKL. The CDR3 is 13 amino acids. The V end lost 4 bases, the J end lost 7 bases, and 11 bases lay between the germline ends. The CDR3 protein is CASSRGIYQPQHF. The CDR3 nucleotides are TGCGCCAGCAGCCGGGGAATTTACCAGCCCCAGCATTTT.

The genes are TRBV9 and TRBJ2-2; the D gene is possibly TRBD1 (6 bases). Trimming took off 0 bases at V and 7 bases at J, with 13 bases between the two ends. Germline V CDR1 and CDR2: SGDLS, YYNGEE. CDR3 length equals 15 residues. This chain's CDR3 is CASSVAGARGGELFF. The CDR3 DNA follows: TGTGCCAGCAGCGTAGCTGGGGCCAGGGGCGGGGAGCTGTTTTTT. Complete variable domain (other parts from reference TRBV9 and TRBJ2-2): DSGVTQTPKHLITATGQRVTLRCSPRSGDLSVYWYQQSLDQGLQFLIQYYNGEERAKGNILERFSAQQFPDLHSELNLSSLELGDSALYFCASSVAGARGGELFFGEGSRLTVL.

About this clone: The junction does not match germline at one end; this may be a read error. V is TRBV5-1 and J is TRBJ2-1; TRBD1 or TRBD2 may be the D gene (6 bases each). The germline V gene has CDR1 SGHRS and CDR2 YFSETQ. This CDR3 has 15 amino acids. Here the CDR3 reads CASSLAGQEYNEQFF. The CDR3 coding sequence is TGCGCCAGCAGTTTGGCGGGACAAGAATACAATGAGCAGTTCTTC.

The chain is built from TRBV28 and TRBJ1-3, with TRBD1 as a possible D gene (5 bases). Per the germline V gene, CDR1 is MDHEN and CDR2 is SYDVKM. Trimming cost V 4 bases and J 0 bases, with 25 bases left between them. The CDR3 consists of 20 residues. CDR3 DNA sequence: TGTGCCAGCAGTTCCATCCAAGGCAGAAGACAGACGAACTCTGGAAACACCATATATTTT. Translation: CASSSIQGRRQTNSGNTIYF.

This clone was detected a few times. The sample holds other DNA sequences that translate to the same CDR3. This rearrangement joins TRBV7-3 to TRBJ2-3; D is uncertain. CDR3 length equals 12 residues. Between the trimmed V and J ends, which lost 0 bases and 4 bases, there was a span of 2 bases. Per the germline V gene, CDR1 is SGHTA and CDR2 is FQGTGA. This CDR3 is CASSLTPDTQYF. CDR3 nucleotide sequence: TGTGCCAGCAGCTTAACTCCAGATACGCAGTATTTT.

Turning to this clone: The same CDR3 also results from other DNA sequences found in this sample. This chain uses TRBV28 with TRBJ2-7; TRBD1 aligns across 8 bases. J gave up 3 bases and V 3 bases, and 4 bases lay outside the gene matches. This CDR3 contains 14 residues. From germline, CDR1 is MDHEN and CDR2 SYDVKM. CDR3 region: CASSLSGQGYEQYF. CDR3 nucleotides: TGTGCCAGCAGTTTGTCCGGACAGGGCTACGAGCAGTACTTC. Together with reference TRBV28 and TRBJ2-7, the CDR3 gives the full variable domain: DVKVTQSSRYLVKRTGEKVFLECVQDMDHENMFWYRQDPGLGLRLIYFSYDVKMKEKGDIPEGYSVSREKKERFSLILESASTNQTSMYLCASSLSGQGYEQYFGPGTRLTVT.

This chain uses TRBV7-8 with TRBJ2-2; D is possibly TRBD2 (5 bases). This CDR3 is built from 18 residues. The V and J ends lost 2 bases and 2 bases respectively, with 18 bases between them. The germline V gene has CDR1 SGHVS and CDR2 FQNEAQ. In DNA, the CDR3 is TGTGCCAGCAGCTTAAGGGTGCGGGTCCCCGGAAACACCGGGGAGCTGTTTTTT. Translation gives CASSLRVRVPGNTGELFF.

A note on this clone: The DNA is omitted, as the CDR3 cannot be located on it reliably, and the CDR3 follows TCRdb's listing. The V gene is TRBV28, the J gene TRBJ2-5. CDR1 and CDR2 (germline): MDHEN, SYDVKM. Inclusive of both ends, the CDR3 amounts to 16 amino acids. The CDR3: CASSSSKGSRTETQYF.

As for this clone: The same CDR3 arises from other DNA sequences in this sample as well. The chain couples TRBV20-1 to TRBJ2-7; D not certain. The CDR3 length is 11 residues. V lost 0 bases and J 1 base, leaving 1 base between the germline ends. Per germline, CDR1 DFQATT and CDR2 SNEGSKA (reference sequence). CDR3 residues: CSARDSYEQYF. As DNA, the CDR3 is TGCAGTGCTAGAGATTCCTACGAGCAGTACTTC.